This is a list of T cell receptor beta chains from one sample in a study of molecular identifiers for immune sequencing clone quantification. Each CDR3 protein is one row after TCRdb ran MiXCR on the PCR reads. The data hold about 640,000 distinct CDR3 sequences, with about 20% observed a single time. The sequencing sample was made of naive CD8+ T cells from blood, with Jurkat cell RNA spiked in. These receptors originate from a human donor in good health. Some libraries in this study had Jurkat cell RNA spiked in. Each CDR3 is given with its conserved first and last residue. A D gene is named only where the DNA matches it firmly. The size entry is marked missing in some rows and otherwise reads once, few, many or a size class.

v_gene: TRBV27
abundance: many
d_gene: -
j_gene: TRBJ2-7
CDR3nt: TGTGCCAGCAGTTTATCGGGCAGGGGCTACGAGCAGTACTTC
CDR3aa: CASSLSGRGYEQYF

v_gene: TRBV6-5
abundance: many
d_gene: -
j_gene: TRBJ2-7
CDR3nt: TGTGCCAGCAGCATGCAGGGACTCGAGCAGTACTTC
CDR3aa: CASSMQGLEQYF

v_gene: TRBV5-1
abundance: many
d_gene: -
j_gene: TRBJ2-3
CDR3nt: TGCGCCAGCAGAGATCAGGGAAAGGACCGCACAGATACGCAGTATTTT
CDR3aa: CASRDQGKDRTDTQYF

v_gene: TRBV6-1
abundance: many
d_gene: -
j_gene: TRBJ2-7
CDR3nt: TGTGCCAGCAGTGAACTTGGGTTCGAGCAGTACTTC
CDR3aa: CASSELGFEQYF

v_gene: TRBV6-5
abundance: few
d_gene: TRBD1
j_gene: TRBJ2-5
CDR3nt: TGTGCCAGCAGTTACTCGACAGGGGGCGAAGAGACCCAGTACTTC
CDR3aa: CASSYSTGGEETQYF

v_gene: TRBV28
abundance: -
d_gene: TRBD1
j_gene: TRBJ1-2
CDR3nt: TGTGCCAGCAGCCGCGGACAGGGGAAGTCCGGTGGCTGCACCTTC
CDR3aa: CASSRGQGKSGGCTF

v_gene: TRBV5-6
abundance: many
d_gene: TRBD2
j_gene: TRBJ2-3
CDR3nt: TGTGCCAGCAGCCTACTAGCGGGATTGGATACGCAGTATTTT
CDR3aa: CASSLLAGLDTQYF

v_gene: TRBV7-9
abundance: -
d_gene: -
j_gene: TRBJ2-1
CDR3nt: TGTGCCAGCAGGCCCGGATCCATTAACAATGAGCAGTTCTTC
CDR3aa: CASRPGSINNEQFF

v_gene: TRBV24-1
abundance: many
d_gene: -
j_gene: TRBJ1-5
CDR3nt: TGTGCCACCAGTGATCTTGAGTCGGATCAGCCCCAGCATTTT
CDR3aa: CATSDLESDQPQHF

v_gene: TRBV5-3
abundance: -
d_gene: TRBD2
j_gene: TRBJ2-3
CDR3nt: TGTGCCAGCAGCGCCGGGACTAGTAGCACAGGTACGCAGTATTTT
CDR3aa: CASSAGTSSTGTQYF

v_gene: TRBV13
abundance: many
d_gene: -
j_gene: TRBJ1-1
CDR3nt: TGTGCCAGCAGCGTTCGCACCATGAACACTGAAGCTTTCTTT
CDR3aa: CASSVRTMNTEAFF

v_gene: TRBV27
abundance: many
d_gene: -
j_gene: TRBJ2-7
CDR3nt: TGTGCCAGCAGTTTATCTCCAGGTGCCTACGAGCAGTACTTC
CDR3aa: CASSLSPGAYEQYF

v_gene: TRBV20-1
abundance: -
d_gene: TRBD2
j_gene: TRBJ2-5
CDR3nt: TGCAGTGCTAGAGACCCGGGACTAGGGGTGACCCAGTACTTC
CDR3aa: CSARDPGLGVTQYF

v_gene: TRBV6-2/TRBV6-3
abundance: many
d_gene: -
j_gene: TRBJ1-1
CDR3nt: TGTGCCAGCAGTTACTTTAGAGGGGAGGCTGAAGCTTTCTTT
CDR3aa: CASSYFRGEAEAFF

v_gene: TRBV9
abundance: many
d_gene: -
j_gene: TRBJ2-3
CDR3nt: TGTGCCAGCAGCGTAGAGGTAGCGGATACGCAGTATTTT
CDR3aa: CASSVEVADTQYF

v_gene: TRBV18
abundance: -
d_gene: -
j_gene: TRBJ1-4
CDR3nt: TGTGCCAGCTCACTCGACTACACTAATGAAAAACTGTTTTTT
CDR3aa: CASSLDYTNEKLFF

v_gene: TRBV19
abundance: -
d_gene: -
j_gene: TRBJ1-2
CDR3nt: TGTGCCGCATCGCAGGGCGATGGCTACACCTTC
CDR3aa: CAASQGDGYTF

v_gene: TRBV7-3
abundance: many
d_gene: TRBD2
j_gene: TRBJ2-5
CDR3nt: TGTGCCAGCAGCTTGTCTCCTAGCGGGAGGGAGACCCAGTACTTC
CDR3aa: CASSLSPSGRETQYF

v_gene: TRBV5-1
abundance: many
d_gene: -
j_gene: TRBJ2-7
CDR3nt: TGTGCCAGCAGCTTTGGAGGGAGCTCCTACGAGCAGTACTTC
CDR3aa: CASSFGGSSYEQYF

v_gene: TRBV4-3
abundance: many
d_gene: -
j_gene: TRBJ2-3
CDR3nt: TGCGCCAGCAGCCAAGATGCAGGGGGGCAAACAGATACGCAGTATTTT
CDR3aa: CASSQDAGGQTDTQYF

v_gene: TRBV7-9
abundance: -
d_gene: -
j_gene: TRBJ1-2
CDR3nt: TGTGCCAGCAGCTTAGGGATTCCAGGGAAGGCCTATGGCTACACCTTC
CDR3aa: CASSLGIPGKAYGYTF

v_gene: TRBV30
abundance: -
d_gene: TRBD1
j_gene: TRBJ2-7
CDR3nt: TGTGCCTGGAGTGCGGGACAGGGTACTTACGAGCAGTACTTC
CDR3aa: CAWSAGQGTYEQYF

v_gene: TRBV12-3/TRBV12-4
abundance: many
d_gene: -
j_gene: TRBJ1-2
CDR3nt: TGTGCCAGCAGTTTCCTCAACCAGGTCCGTGGCTACACCTTC
CDR3aa: CASSFLNQVRGYTF

v_gene: TRBV29-1
abundance: many
d_gene: -
j_gene: TRBJ2-3
CDR3nt: TGCAGCACCCGGGACCCGAGCACAGATACGCAGTATTTT
CDR3aa: CSTRDPSTDTQYF